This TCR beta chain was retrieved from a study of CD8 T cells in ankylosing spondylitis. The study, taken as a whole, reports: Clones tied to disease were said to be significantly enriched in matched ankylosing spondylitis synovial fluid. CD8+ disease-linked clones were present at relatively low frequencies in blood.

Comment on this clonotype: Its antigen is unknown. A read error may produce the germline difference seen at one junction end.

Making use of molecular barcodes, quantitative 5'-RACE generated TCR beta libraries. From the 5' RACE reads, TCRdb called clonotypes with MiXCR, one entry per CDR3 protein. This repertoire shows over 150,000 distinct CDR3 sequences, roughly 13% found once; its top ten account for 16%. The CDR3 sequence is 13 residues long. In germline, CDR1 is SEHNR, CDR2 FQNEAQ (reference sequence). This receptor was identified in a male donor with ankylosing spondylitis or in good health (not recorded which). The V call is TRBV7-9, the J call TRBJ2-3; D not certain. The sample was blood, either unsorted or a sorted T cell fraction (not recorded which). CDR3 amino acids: CASSLELEDTRYF. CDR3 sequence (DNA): TGTGCCAGCAGCTTAGAATTGGAAGATACGCGGTATTTT.